This T cell receptor beta chain comes out of a study of T cells expressing NK-cell markers. Overall study context: Source material for TCR beta repertoires consisted of sorted CD3+CD56+NKG2C+, CD3+CD56+NKG2C- and CD3+CD56-NKG2C+ T cells. Overall study results and limits: Dominant NKG2C+ clonotypes in six donors made up about 1.0-7.5% of CD8+ T cells. One observes that, in several donors, these clonotypes were also the leading ones within the CD3+CD56-NKG2C+ fraction.

The CDR3 covers 12 residues. UMIs were included in TCR beta cDNA generated by 5'RACE template switching. No DNA is given; TCRdb re-called the 5' RACE reads and lists each CDR3 protein once. The sample totals almost 450,000 distinct CDR3 sequences. With respect to this clonotype: No antigen is known for it.

This chain joins TRBV12-3 or TRBV12-4 and TRBJ2-1. This sequence was found in a woman between 18 and 75 years old in good health. Source material: blood T cells: a sorted CD56 or NKG2C T cell subset, CD4+ or CD8+ T cells, or bulk PBMC T cells (not recorded which). CDR3 protein: CASSFANIEQFF.